What follows describes a single TCR beta chain. Its antigen is as yet unknown. The data derive from a study of T cell responses to AZD1222 COVID-19 vaccine. Study observations and caveats: Baseline seropositives among AZD1222 recipients totaled only six or seven. Most donors were white British, females outnumbered males, and clonal diversity was possibly underestimated.

Repertoires were generated with immunoSEQ multiplex PCR, while TCRdb's copy carries only in-frame clones and drops some. This table holds about 140,000 clones, about 90% found once. CDR1 KGHDR and CDR2 SFDVKD come from the germline V gene. CDR3 length: 14 amino acids. Trimming stripped 4 bases from V and 1 base from J, with 9 bases between. The genes are TRBV24-1 and TRBJ1-2; perhaps TRBD1 as D (5 bases). The receptor was isolated from an adult in good health. Sequencing used peripheral blood, obtained on day 0 of AZD1222 vaccination. The CDR3 sequence is CATSDLTDNYGYTF. The CDR3 DNA follows: TGTGCCACCAGTGACCTGACAGATAACTATGGCTACACCTTC.